Below, 32 T cell receptor beta chains from the same sample are listed, as sequenced in a study of neurological immune-mediated disorders. One entry per CDR3 protein, called by TCRdb with MiXCR from the 5' RACE reads. The sample records tens of thousands of distinct CDR3 sequences, under 2% being singletons. The material sequenced was PBMCs. The receptor source for this set is a woman aged 40 to 50 with multiple sclerosis.

This clonotype was recorded at least ten times. This chain uses TRBV3-1 with TRBJ1-3, with TRBD1 as a possible D gene (5 bases). Trimming removed 5 bases at V and 4 bases at J, with 21 bases between. CDR3 length: 17 residues. CDR1 is LGHDT, CDR2 YNNKEL, per germline (reference sequence). This CDR3 is CASSTSRGTARGNTIYF. CDR3 sequence (DNA): TGTGCCAGCAGCACCTCCCGAGGGACGGCTCGCGGAAACACCATATATTTT. Based on the CDR3 plus reference TRBV3-1 and TRBJ1-3, the full variable domain is DTAVSQTPKYLVTQMGNDKSIKCEQNLGHDTMYWYKQDSKKFLKIMFSYNNKELIINETVPNRFSPKSPDKAHLNLHINSLELGDSAVYFCASSTSRGTARGNTIYFGEGSWLTVV.

This clonotype was recorded many times. The gene calls are TRBV5-1 and TRBJ2-7; 13 bases fit TRBD2. The CDR3 consists of 16 residues. Germline CDR1 SGHRS, CDR2 YFSETQ. V lost 4 bases, J lost 2 bases, and 6 bases stayed unmatched. CDR3 region: CASSPGLAGATYEQYF. The CDR3, as DNA: TGCGCCAGCAGCCCCGGACTAGCGGGGGCCACCTACGAGCAGTACTTC.

This clonotype has a count of ten or more. The chain joins TRBV5-1 to TRBJ2-1, with a weak D call TRBD1 (6 bases). CDR1 and CDR2 from the germline V gene are SGHRS and YFSETQ. This CDR3 has 14 residues. V was shortened by 6 bases and J by 2 bases, with 12 bases between the two germline ends. The CDR3 DNA is TGCGCCAGCAATTTACAGGGCGCCTACAATGAGCAGTTCTTC. It specifies CASNLQGAYNEQFF.

This clonotype appeared many times. V and J are TRBV9 and TRBJ2-1; the D gene is possibly TRBD2 (6 bases). Trimming removed 2 bases at V and 7 bases at J, with 19 bases between. The germline V gene has CDR1 SGDLS and CDR2 YYNGEE. The CDR3 covers 16 residues. CDR3 sequence reads: CASSVGGARGRNEQFF. The CDR3 bases are TGTGCCAGCAGCGTTGGCGGGGCGAGAGGGCGAAATGAGCAGTTCTTC. The variable domain in full, completed from reference TRBV9 and TRBJ2-1, reads DSGVTQTPKHLITATGQRVTLRCSPRSGDLSVYWYQQSLDQGLQFLIQYYNGEERAKGNILERFSAQQFPDLHSELNLSSLELGDSALYFCASSVGGARGRNEQFFGPGTRLTVL.

This clonotype was seen at least ten times. The chain is built from TRBV20-1 and TRBJ1-2; D is unresolved. Per germline, CDR1 DFQATT and CDR2 SNEGSKA (reference sequence). Trimming took 0 bases from V and 9 from J, leaving 17 bases between them. CDR3 length equals 14 residues. The DNA of the CDR3 is TGCAGTGCTAGAGAAATCGGACCGCTCGTTCGCTACACCTTC. Amino acid sequence: CSAREIGPLVRYTF.

This clonotype was counted many times. V usage is TRBV15 and J usage is TRBJ2-2; either TRBD1 or TRBD2 may fit D (5 bases each). Germline V gene data show CDR1 as LNHNV and CDR2 as YYDKDF (reference sequence). V was cut by 5 bases and J by 0 bases, with 13 bases left in between. This CDR3 region has 16 residues. CDR3 sequence: CATSARLGANTGELFF. The CDR3 coding sequence is TGTGCCACCAGCGCCCGTCTGGGGGCGAACACCGGGGAGCTGTTTTTT.

This clonotype was seen ten or more times. The chain combines TRBV6-1 with TRBJ2-7; D unclear. Germline loops: CDR1 MNHNS, CDR2 SASEGT. Trimming removed 4 bases at V and 3 bases at J, with 10 bases between. The CDR3 runs 13 residues. The CDR3 sequence: CASSGRSGYEQYF. CDR3 nucleotide sequence: TGTGCCAGCAGTGGACGATCGGGCTACGAGCAGTACTTC.

This clonotype has a count of ten or more. This chain connects TRBV5-5 to TRBJ1-1; D is unclear. V dropped 0 bases and J dropped 0 bases, with 9 bases sitting between them. CDR1 is SGHKS and CDR2 is YYEKEE in the germline V gene (reference sequence). The CDR3 totals 15 residues. CDR3 DNA sequence: TGTGCCAGCAGCTTGGACGTTAACGTGAACACTGAAGCTTTCTTT. This gives the protein CASSLDVNVNTEAFF.

This clonotype was detected ten times or more. DNA of the CDR3: TGCGCCAGCAGCCTGGACGCCCGTAATGGCAATGAGCAGTTCTTC. It yields the protein CASSLDARNGNEQFF. V is TRBV5-1 and J is TRBJ2-1; unclear D gene. This CDR3 comprises 15 residues. CDR1 SGHRS and CDR2 YFSETQ come from the germline V gene. Trimming left V 4 bases short and J 6 bases short, with 17 bases between.

Many counts were recorded for this clonotype. The V and J genes are TRBV5-1 and TRBJ2-5, with 11 bases matching TRBD1. J was trimmed by 4 bases and V by 0 bases; bases with no gene match: 2. Germline V gene sequence: CDR1 SGHRS, CDR2 YFSETQ. The length of the CDR3 is 15 residues. CDR3 bases: TGCGCCAGCAGCTTGGGGACAGGGGGCCCAGAGACCCAGTACTTC. It specifies CASSLGTGGPETQYF.

This clonotype was seen repeatedly, ten times or more. This rearrangement joins TRBV4-1 to TRBJ2-3, with D maybe TRBD1 (6 bases). The CDR3 has 13 residues. Germline CDR1 reads MGHRA; CDR2 reads YSYEKL. Trimming stripped 3 bases from V and 4 bases from J, with 8 bases between. The CDR3 region has the DNA TGCGCCAGCAGCCAGGGACATGCAGATACGCAGTATTTT. It yields the protein CASSQGHADTQYF.

Ten or more counts support this clonotype. This rearrangement joins TRBV7-8 to TRBJ1-4; D unclear. Per germline, CDR1 SGHVS and CDR2 FQNEAQ. The germline V and J ends were trimmed by 2 bases and 8 bases, with 9 bases remaining between them. This CDR3 is 13 amino acids long. The CDR3 reads CASSLYYGEKLFF. Here the CDR3 DNA reads TGTGCCAGCAGCTTATACTATGGGGAAAAACTGTTTTTT.

This clonotype has a count of ten or more. The chain combines TRBV4-2 with TRBJ1-5, with D possibly being TRBD1 (5 bases). V was pared by 0 bases and J by 3 bases, with 9 bases between. This CDR3 comprises 15 residues. The germline gives CDR1 LGHNA, CDR2 YNFKEQ. Here the CDR3 reads CASSQEPGNNQPQHF. The CDR3 coding sequence is TGTGCCAGCAGCCAAGAACCAGGGAACAATCAGCCCCAGCATTTT.

At least ten counts were recorded for this clonotype. The chain uses TRBV7-2 and TRBJ1-6; 8 nucleotides agree with TRBD1. V gave up 3 bases and J gave up 4 bases; unmatched junction bases: 2. Germline V gene lookup returns CDR1 SGHTA and CDR2 FQGNSA. The CDR3 length is 15 residues. The DNA for the CDR3 is TGTGCCAGCAGCTTGCGGACAGGGTATAATTCACCCCTCCACTTT. Protein: CASSLRTGYNSPLHF.

This clonotype has a handful of counts. A much more abundant neighbour one base away suggests this may be a read error. The chain employs TRBV20-1 and TRBJ1-4, with TRBD1 as a possible D gene (6 bases). The CDR3 sequence is 11 residues long. Per germline, CDR1 DFQATT and CDR2 SNEGSKA (reference sequence). Here the CDR3 reads CSATRGETLFF. CDR3 in DNA: TGCAGTGCTACCAGGGGTGAAACACTGTTTTTT.

The table lists this clonotype with many counts. In DNA, the CDR3 is TGTGCCAGCAGCGTAGGCAGGGTATATCCTGGCAATGAGCAGTTCTTC. Protein sequence: CASSVGRVYPGNEQFF. V usage is TRBV9 and J usage is TRBJ2-1; perhaps TRBD1 as D (5 bases). Trimming removed 0 bases from V and 6 bases from J, with 16 bases in between. CDR3 size: 16 residues. Germline V gene lookup returns CDR1 SGDLS and CDR2 YYNGEE.

This clonotype was counted at least ten times. This chain joins TRBV29-1 and TRBJ2-7, with D perhaps matching TRBD1 or TRBD2 (5 bases each). CDR3 length: 12 residues. Germline assignment: CDR1 SQVTM and CDR2 ANQGSEA. The ends were cut back, 4 bases at V and 2 bases at J, with 9 bases in the middle. CDR3 coding DNA: TGCAGCGTTGCTCTGGGGGCCTACGAGCAGTACTTC. Translating it yields CSVALGAYEQYF.

This clonotype was counted at least ten times. This chain links TRBV12-3 or TRBV12-4 with TRBJ1-5; D unclear. This CDR3 has 14 residues. V lost 1 base and J 6 bases, leaving 10 bases between the germline ends. As DNA, the CDR3 is TGTGCCAGCAGTTTAGAGGGAGATGGTCAGCCCCAGCATTTT. It is translated as CASSLEGDGQPQHF.

This clonotype was observed at least ten times. The chain combines TRBV9 with TRBJ2-1; TRBD2 matches 8 bases. J was trimmed by 6 bases and V by 3 bases; bases with no gene match: 2. CDR3 size: 13 residues. Germline loops: CDR1 SGDLS, CDR2 YYNGEE. The CDR3 spells CASSGGTSNEQFF. CDR3 in DNA: TGTGCCAGCAGCGGGGGGACTAGCAATGAGCAGTTCTTC.

This clonotype was recorded many times. The rearrangement links TRBV6-6 to TRBJ2-1, with 12 nucleotides matching TRBD2. The CDR3 runs to 16 residues. Germline V gene sequence: CDR1 MNHNY, CDR2 SVGAGI (reference sequence). The V segment lost 10 bases and the J segment 3 bases; nucleotides outside the gene matches: 10. The CDR3 region is CATCRPSGGGYNEQFF. DNA for the CDR3: TGTGCCACCTGTCGGCCTAGCGGGGGGGGCTACAATGAGCAGTTCTTC.

This clonotype was recorded at least ten times. This rearrangement joins TRBV12-3 or TRBV12-4 to TRBJ2-2; 8 bases agree with TRBD1. The V gene end was trimmed by 6 bases and the J gene end by 4 bases; junction bases not matched to a gene: 10. There are 16 residues in the CDR3. Here the CDR3 reads CASRSRRQGITGELFF. The CDR3 nucleotides read TGTGCCAGCAGGTCCCGTAGACAGGGGATCACCGGGGAGCTGTTTTTT.

This clonotype showed up many times. This chain connects TRBV4-1 to TRBJ1-4, with 10 bases fitting TRBD1. Germline assignment: CDR1 MGHRA and CDR2 YSYEKL. This CDR3 comprises 14 residues. The V gene end was trimmed by 7 bases and the J gene end by 7 bases; junction bases not matched to a gene: 6. CDR3 in amino acids: CASNRDRGSEKLFF. CDR3 DNA sequence: TGCGCCAGCAACCGGGACAGGGGTTCTGAAAAACTGTTTTTT.

This clonotype was seen repeatedly, ten times or more. This rearrangement joins TRBV10-2 to TRBJ2-3; D unresolved. Trimming shortened V by 0 bases and J by 6 bases, and 4 bases separated the two germline ends. CDR1 is WSHSY, CDR2 SAAADI, per germline. There are 12 residues in the CDR3. CDR3 DNA sequence: TGCGCCAGCAGTGAGTCGAGGGATACGCAGTATTTT. This encodes CASSESRDTQYF.

This clonotype occurred many times. The rearrangement joins TRBV6-2 or TRBV6-3 to TRBJ2-3; 10 bases are shared with TRBD2. The V segment lost 5 bases and the J segment 2 bases; nucleotides outside the gene matches: 13. Germline V lookup: CDR1 MNHEY, CDR2 SVGEGT. The CDR3 has 18 residues. CDR3 residues: CASSDTPLLAGYTDTQYF. In DNA form, the CDR3 reads TGTGCCAGCAGTGACACCCCTTTACTAGCGGGGTACACAGATACGCAGTATTTT.

In this sample, this clonotype turned up many times. This chain links TRBV11-2 with TRBJ1-5; tentative D call: TRBD1 (6 bases). This CDR3 has 14 residues. Germline V gene lookup returns CDR1 SGHAT and CDR2 FQNNGV. V lost 6 bases and J lost 4, with 13 bases in between. The CDR3 DNA is TGTGCCAGCAGTCCGGGGGGGCTTAATCAGCCCCAGCATTTT. Protein product: CASSPGGLNQPQHF.

This clonotype was counted at least ten times. J is TRBJ2-3 and V is TRBV20-1, with TRBD1 as a possible D gene (5 bases). The CDR3 is made up of 13 amino acids. V lost 4 bases to trimming and J lost 0 bases, with 8 bases between them. Germline CDR1 reads DFQATT; CDR2 reads SNEGSKA (reference sequence). The CDR3 spells CSATGSSTDTQYF. DNA for the CDR3: TGCAGTGCTACAGGGTCTAGCACAGATACGCAGTATTTT.

Ten or more counts support this clonotype. The chain has TRBV20-1 and TRBJ1-3; unclear D gene. The CDR3 is made up of 14 amino acids. Trimming stripped 3 bases from V and 0 bases from J, with 9 bases between. The germline gives CDR1 DFQATT, CDR2 SNEGSKA (reference sequence). This CDR3 reads CSARPPSSGNTIYF. The CDR3 coding sequence is TGCAGTGCTAGGCCCCCGAGCTCTGGAAACACCATATATTTT.

This clonotype was seen repeatedly, ten times or more. The chain is built from TRBV5-1 and TRBJ2-5; 7 nucleotides line up with TRBD2. The CDR3 sequence is 16 residues long. Germline CDR1 SGHRS, CDR2 YFSETQ. Trimming at V came to 0 bases and at J to 3 bases, leaving 8 bases not matched to a gene. This CDR3 reads CASSLDPGTIKETQYF. Written as DNA, the CDR3 is TGCGCCAGCAGCTTGGATCCCGGGACTATCAAAGAGACCCAGTACTTC.

The table lists this clonotype with many counts. The chain is built from TRBV12-3 or TRBV12-4 and TRBJ2-3, with 8 positions matching TRBD1. The V and J ends lost 1 base and 14 bases, in that order; junction bases with no gene match: 5. The CDR3 covers 12 residues. CDR3 region: CASSLGTGPTYF. CDR3 DNA: TGTGCCAGCAGTTTAGGGACAGGGCCCACGTATTTT.

This clonotype was observed many times. The J gene is TRBJ1-1, the V gene TRBV5-1; D not resolved. Trimming took off 5 bases at V and 1 base at J, with 12 bases between the two ends. CDR3 length equals 14 residues. Germline V gene sequence: CDR1 SGHRS, CDR2 YFSETQ. DNA for the CDR3: TGCGCCAGCAGAAAGGACGTTTCGAACACTGAAGCTTTCTTT. It translates to CASRKDVSNTEAFF.

This clonotype occurred many times. The rearrangement uses TRBV5-1 and TRBJ1-2, with a tentative D call TRBD1 (5 bases). Trimming removed 0 bases at V and 6 bases at J, with 15 bases between. CDR1 is SGHRS, CDR2 YFSETQ, per germline. The length of the CDR3 is 15 residues. The CDR3 reads CASSLANGARDGYTF. In nucleotides, the CDR3 is TGCGCCAGCAGCTTGGCCAACGGGGCGCGGGATGGCTACACCTTC.

This clonotype showed up many times. This chain links TRBV11-2 with TRBJ2-7; D is uncertain. Germline CDR1 is SGHAT and CDR2 is FQNNGV. The CDR3 is made up of 14 amino acids. Trimming removed 5 bases from V and 4 bases from J, with 15 bases in between. CDR3 nucleotides: TGTGCCAGCAGCCCCTCGGGTCGGATATACGAGCAGTACTTC. Translating gives CASSPSGRIYEQYF.